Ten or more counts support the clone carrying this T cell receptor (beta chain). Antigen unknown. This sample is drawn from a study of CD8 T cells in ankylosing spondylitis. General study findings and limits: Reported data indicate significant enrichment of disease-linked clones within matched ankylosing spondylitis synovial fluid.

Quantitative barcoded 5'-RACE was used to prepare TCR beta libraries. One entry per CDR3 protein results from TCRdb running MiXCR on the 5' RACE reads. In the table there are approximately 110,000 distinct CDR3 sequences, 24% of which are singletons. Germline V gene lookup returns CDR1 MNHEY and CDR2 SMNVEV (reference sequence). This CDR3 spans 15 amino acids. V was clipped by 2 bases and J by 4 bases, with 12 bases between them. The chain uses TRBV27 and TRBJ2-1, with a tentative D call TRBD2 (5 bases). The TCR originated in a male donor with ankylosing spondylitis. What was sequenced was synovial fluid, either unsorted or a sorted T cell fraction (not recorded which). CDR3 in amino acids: CASSLRTSQYNEQFF. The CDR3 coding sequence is TGTGCCAGCAGTTTAAGGACTTCTCAATACAATGAGCAGTTCTTC.